The sequence of this TCR beta chain was determined in a study of cytomegalovirus exposure and HLA in healthy donors. 60 Vbeta and 13 Jbeta primers were used in PCR. Repertoires were generated with immunoSEQ multiplex PCR, while TCRdb's copy carries only in-frame clones and drops some. The repertoire includes about 120,000 clones, roughly 72% of them detected once, and 4.2% sits in the top ten. For this clone: Its antigen is unidentified.

CDR3 length equals 16 residues. V gave up 5 bases and J gave up 2 bases, with 16 bases separating them. From germline, CDR1 is SGHTA and CDR2 FQGNSA. Whole-study results and caveats: DRB1 had the most TCR associations and HLA-C the fewest, a later analysis found, with rates varying by HLA locus. Sequencing had likely introduced a cluster of highly shared sequence variants as an artifact. The study flagged about 160 TCR beta chains as cytomegalovirus-associated.

The sequence derives from a woman in her 40s in good health and CMV-seropositive. V gene TRBV7-2 combines with J gene TRBJ2-4, with D perhaps TRBD2 (7 bases). Sequencing was done on a sample of PBMCs. CDR3 sequence reads: CASSPRGGRSKNIQYF. CDR3 in DNA: TGTGCCAGCAGCCCAAGGGGGGGAAGGTCCAAAAACATTCAGTACTTC.